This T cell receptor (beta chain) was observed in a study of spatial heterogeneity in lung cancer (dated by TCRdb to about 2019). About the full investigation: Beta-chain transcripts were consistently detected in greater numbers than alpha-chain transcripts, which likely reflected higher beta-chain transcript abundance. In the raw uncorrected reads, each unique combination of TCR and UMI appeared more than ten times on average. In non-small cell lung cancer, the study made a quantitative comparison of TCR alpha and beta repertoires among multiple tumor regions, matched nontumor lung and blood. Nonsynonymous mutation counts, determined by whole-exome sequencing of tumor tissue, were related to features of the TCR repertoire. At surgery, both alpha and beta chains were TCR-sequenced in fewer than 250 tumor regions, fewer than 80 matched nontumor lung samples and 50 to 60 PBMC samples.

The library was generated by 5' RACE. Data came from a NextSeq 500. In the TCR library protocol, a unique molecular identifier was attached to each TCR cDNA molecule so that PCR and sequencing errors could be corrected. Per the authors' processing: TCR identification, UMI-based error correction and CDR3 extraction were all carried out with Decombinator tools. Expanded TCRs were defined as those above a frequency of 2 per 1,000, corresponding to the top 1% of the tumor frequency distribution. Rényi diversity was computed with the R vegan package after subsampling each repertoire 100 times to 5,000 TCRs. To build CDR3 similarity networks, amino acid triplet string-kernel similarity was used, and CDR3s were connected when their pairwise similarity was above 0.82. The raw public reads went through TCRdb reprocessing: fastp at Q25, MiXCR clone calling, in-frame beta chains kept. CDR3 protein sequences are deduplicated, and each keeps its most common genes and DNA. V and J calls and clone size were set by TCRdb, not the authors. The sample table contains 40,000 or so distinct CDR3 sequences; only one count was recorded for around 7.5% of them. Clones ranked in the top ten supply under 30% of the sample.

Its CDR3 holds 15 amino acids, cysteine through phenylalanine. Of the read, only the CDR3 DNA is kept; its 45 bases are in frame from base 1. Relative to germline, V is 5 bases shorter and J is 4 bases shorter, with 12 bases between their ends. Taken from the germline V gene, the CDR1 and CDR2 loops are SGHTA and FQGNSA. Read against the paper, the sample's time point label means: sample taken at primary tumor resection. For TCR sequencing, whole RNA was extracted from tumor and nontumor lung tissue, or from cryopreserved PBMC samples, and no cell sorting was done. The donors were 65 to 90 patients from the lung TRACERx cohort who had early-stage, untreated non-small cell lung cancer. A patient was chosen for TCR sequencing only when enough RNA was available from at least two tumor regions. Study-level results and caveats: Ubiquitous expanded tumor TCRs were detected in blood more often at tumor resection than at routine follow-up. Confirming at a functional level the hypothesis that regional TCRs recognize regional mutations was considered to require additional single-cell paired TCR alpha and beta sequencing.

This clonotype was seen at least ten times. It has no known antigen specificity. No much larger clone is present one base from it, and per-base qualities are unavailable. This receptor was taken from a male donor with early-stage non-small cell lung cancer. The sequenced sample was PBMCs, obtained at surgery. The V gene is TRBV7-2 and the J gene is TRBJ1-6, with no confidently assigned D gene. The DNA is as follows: TGTGCCAGCAGCCCTGCGACGGGGTATAATTCACCCCTCCACTTT. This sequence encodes CASSPATGYNSPLHF.